This T cell receptor (beta chain) emerged from a study of blood T cell repertoires in COVID-19. Study background: The United States, Italy and Spain provided the acute and convalescent COVID-19 samples.

Clones were sequenced by immunoSEQ multiplex PCR, and TCRdb holds only the in-frame ones, with some missing. The sample yields some 190,000 clones, roughly 88% seen once. CDR3 length equals 15 residues. CDR1 is MGHRA, CDR2 YSYEKL, per germline. Trimming cost V 4 bases and J 0 bases; bases outside gene matches: 4. The TCR was taken from a man of 80 years or more with COVID-19, enrolled during active disease. Sequenced material: peripheral blood. This chain joins TRBV4-1 and TRBJ1-1; 8 bases line up with TRBD1. The CDR3 spells CASSLTTGVNTEAFF. In nucleotides, the CDR3 is TGCGCCAGCAGCCTTACGACAGGGGTGAACACTGAAGCTTTCTTT.